This T cell receptor beta chain was identified in a study of cytomegalovirus exposure and HLA in healthy donors. The PCR made use of 60 Vbeta and 13 Jbeta primers. Authors' analysis steps: Later, an analysis found 80 million or so unique TCR beta chains, and 10 million to 11 million of these were shared. TCRdb keeps only in-frame clones here, not all; method: immunoSEQ multiplex PCR. V and J calls and clone size are as listed in that table; D and trimming were resolved from the DNA. There are more than 90,000 clones in the sample, with 6.5% to 7% held by the top ten. Germline lookup yields CDR1 SEHNR and CDR2 FQNEAQ (reference sequence). The CDR3 loop spans 15 amino acids. J was trimmed by 5 bases and V by 5 bases; bases with no gene match: 7.

The V and J genes are TRBV7-9 and TRBJ2-1; TRBD2 matches at 9 bases. This TCR was sampled from a middle-aged man in good health and CMV-seropositive. The specimen sequenced was PBMCs. In nucleotides, the CDR3 is TGTGCCAGCAGCCCTCCGGGACTAGCCGACAATGAGCAGTTCTTC. It encodes CASSPPGLADNEQFF.